These 28 T cell receptor beta chains share one sample of origin, sequenced in a study of blood T cell repertoires in COVID-19. Repertoires were generated with immunoSEQ multiplex PCR, while TCRdb's copy carries only in-frame clones and drops some. The sample lists roughly 50,000 clones, approximately 90% occurring once. Material for sequencing was peripheral blood. Receptors were obtained from a woman of 80 years or more with COVID-19, enrolled during active disease.

V usage is TRBV28 and J usage is TRBJ1-2; D remains unclear. Germline loops: CDR1 MDHEN, CDR2 SYDVKM. The CDR3 extends over 15 amino acids. V was clipped by 5 bases and J by 7 bases, with 20 bases between them. CDR3 DNA sequence: TGTGCCAGCAGTCCCCATGATGAGGTACGGCGTGGCTACACCTTC. Protein: CASSPHDEVRRGYTF.

The chain employs TRBV20-1 and TRBJ2-7; TRBD1 matches 7 bases. This CDR3 contains 14 residues. The germline CDR1 and CDR2 sequences are DFQATT and SNEGSKA (reference sequence). Unmatched junction bases numbered 10, after V lost 3 bases and J lost 5 bases. The CDR3: CSASRYEGAHEQYF. CDR3 coding DNA: TGCAGTGCTAGTAGGTACGAGGGGGCCCACGAGCAGTACTTC.

This clone came up a few times. CDR3 sequence reads: CASSIRGPSNTGELFF. CDR3 nucleotides: TGTGCCAGTAGTATAAGGGGGCCATCGAACACCGGGGAGCTGTTTTTT. V usage is TRBV19 and J usage is TRBJ2-2, with 7 bases lining up with TRBD1. The CDR3 has 16 residues. With 2 bases clipped from V and 0 bases from J, the junction kept 3 bases outside the gene matches. CDR1 and CDR2 (germline): LNHDA, SQIVND (reference sequence).

This clone has a handful of counts. The rearrangement links TRBV7-2 to TRBJ1-2, with a possible D match to TRBD1 (5 bases). Germline V gene lookup returns CDR1 SGHTA and CDR2 FQGNSA. The V end was cut by 3 bases, the J end by 4 bases, with 15 bases between. The CDR3 sequence is 15 residues long. The CDR3 region has the DNA TGTGCCAGCAGCTTCGGTGTTCAGGGTACCTATGGCTACACCTTC. Amino acid sequence: CASSFGVQGTYGYTF. Based on the CDR3 plus reference TRBV7-2 and TRBJ1-2, the full variable domain is GAGVSQSPSNKVTEKGKDVELRCDPISGHTALYWYRQSLGQGLEFLIYFQGNSAPDKSGLPSDRFSAERTGGSVSTLTIQRTQQEDSAVYLCASSFGVQGTYGYTFGSGTRLTVV.

J is TRBJ2-7 and V is TRBV7-8; possibly TRBD2 for D (5 bases). The germline CDR1 and CDR2 sequences are SGHVS and FQNEAQ. The CDR3 loop spans 13 amino acids. The V gene lost 6 bases and the J gene lost 4 bases, with 13 bases spanning the gap. The CDR3 region has the DNA TGTGCCAGCAGGAGAGGGCCGAGTTACGAGCAGTACTTC. Translated: CASRRGPSYEQYF.

The V and J genes are TRBV5-4 and TRBJ2-3; TRBD2 agrees at 8 bases. Germline values: CDR1 SGHNT, CDR2 YYREEE (reference sequence). V trimming: 0 bases; J trimming: 4 bases; junction bases outside the gene matches: 4. The CDR3 sequence is 15 residues long. The CDR3 spells CASSLDLAGADTQYF. DNA for the CDR3: TGTGCCAGCAGCTTGGACCTAGCGGGTGCAGATACGCAGTATTTT.

The J gene is TRBJ1-2, the V gene TRBV6-5; 9 nucleotides line up with TRBD1. The length of the CDR3 is 14 residues. The germline CDR1 and CDR2 sequences are MNHEY and SVGAGI. Trimming cost V 5 bases and J 7 bases; bases outside gene matches: 8. The CDR3 loop is CASSLRTGVGGYTF. CDR3 in DNA: TGTGCCAGCAGTCTTCGGACAGGGGTGGGTGGCTACACCTTC.

This clone occurred once. The chain carries TRBV15 and TRBJ1-5, with 10 bases lining up with TRBD1. The V gene end was trimmed by 5 bases and the J gene end by 5 bases; junction bases not matched to a gene: 9. Looked up from germline, CDR1 is LNHNV and CDR2 is YYDKDF (reference sequence). This CDR3 comprises 16 residues. The DNA for the CDR3 is TGTGCCACCAGCGCCCGGGACAGGGGATATGATCAGCCCCAGCATTTT. Its translation is CATSARDRGYDQPQHF.

The chain employs TRBV3-1 (or the pseudogene TRBV3-2) and TRBJ1-2, with D possibly matching TRBD1 (5 bases). The length of the CDR3 is 15 residues. The ends were cut back, 2 bases at V and 5 bases at J, with 15 bases in the middle. Germline assignment: CDR1 LGHDT and CDR2 YNNKEL (reference sequence). CDR3 protein: CASSQNAGNRYGYTF. CDR3 nucleotides: TGTGCCAGCAGCCAAAACGCAGGGAATCGGTATGGCTACACCTTC.

V and J are TRBV27 and TRBJ1-1, with TRBD1 as a possible D gene (5 bases). V dropped 2 bases and J dropped 5 bases, with 12 bases sitting between them. Looked up from germline, CDR1 is MNHEY and CDR2 is SMNVEV (reference sequence). The CDR3 is made up of 14 amino acids. The CDR3 bases are TGTGCCAGCAGTTTACAGGGTAGAGAAACTGAAGCTTTCTTT. Translated: CASSLQGRETEAFF.

The genes are TRBV28 and TRBJ2-7, with 7 bases lining up with TRBD1. The V and J ends lost 3 bases and 4 bases, in that order; junction bases with no gene match: 6. CDR1 is MDHEN, CDR2 SYDVKM, per germline. The CDR3 consists of 14 residues. This CDR3 reads CASSFRNRGYEQYF. The CDR3, as DNA: TGTGCCAGCAGTTTTAGGAACAGGGGTTACGAGCAGTACTTC.

The table lists this clone with a few counts. This chain connects TRBV11-3 to TRBJ2-2; D may be TRBD1 (5 bases). The germline V and J ends were trimmed by 1 base and 6 bases, with 12 bases remaining between them. Germline V gene sequence: CDR1 SGHNT, CDR2 YENEEA. The CDR3 has 15 amino acids. This CDR3 reads CASSLGSRVAGELFF. DNA of the CDR3: TGTGCCAGCAGCTTAGGGTCCAGGGTAGCCGGGGAGCTGTTTTTT.

This clone was found a few times. The chain recombines TRBV2 with TRBJ1-4, with D possibly matching TRBD1 (5 bases). Germline CDR1 reads SNHLY; CDR2 reads FYNNEI. CDR3 length equals 13 residues. Trimming took 8 bases from V and 6 from J, leaving 13 bases between them. CDR3 residues: CASRQGRDEKLFF. DNA for the CDR3: TGTGCCAGCCGTCAGGGTCGAGATGAAAAACTGTTTTTT.

The rearrangement links TRBV3-1 (or the pseudogene TRBV3-2) to TRBJ1-6, with D possibly matching TRBD1 (6 bases). Germline CDR1 and CDR2: LGHDT and YNNKEL (reference sequence). The CDR3 runs to 13 residues. Trimming shortened V by 4 bases and J by 15 bases, and 16 bases separated the two germline ends. In nucleotides, the CDR3 is TGTGCCAGCAGCCTGTCCGCGGGGGCCCTCCTCCACTTT. Protein: CASSLSAGALLHF.

V is TRBV9 and J is TRBJ2-1; TRBD1 matches 9 bases. Germline CDR1 SGDLS, CDR2 YYNGEE. This CDR3 has 16 amino acids. V trimming: 0 bases; J trimming: 5 bases; junction bases outside the gene matches: 6. Written as DNA, the CDR3 is TGTGCCAGCAGCGTAGGTGGGACAGGGCCTGACAATGAGCAGTTCTTC. The encoded protein is CASSVGGTGPDNEQFF. The variable domain in full, with the rest retrieved from reference TRBV9 and TRBJ2-1, is DSGVTQTPKHLITATGQRVTLRCSPRSGDLSVYWYQQSLDQGLQFLIQYYNGEERAKGNILERFSAQQFPDLHSELNLSSLELGDSALYFCASSVGGTGPDNEQFFGPGTRLTVL.

V gene TRBV21-1 combines with J gene TRBJ1-5; the tabulated D call, TRBD1, remains unverified against the DNA. TRBV21-1 is a known pseudogene. The CDR3 has 17 residues. The CDR3 sequence is CASSKALPGRGNQPQHF. The CDR3 coding sequence is TGTGCCAGCAGCAAAGCGCTGCCGGGCAGGGGGAATCAGCCCCAGCATTTT.

CDR3 DNA sequence: TGTGCCATCCGCGCACGAGACACCGGGGAGCTGTTTTTT. Translation gives CAIRARDTGELFF. The chain has TRBV10-3 and TRBJ2-2; D not resolved. V dropped 8 bases and J dropped 3 bases, with 10 bases sitting between them. Germline assignment: CDR1 ENHRY and CDR2 SYGVKD. The CDR3 has 13 amino acids.

The rearrangement links TRBV5-1 to TRBJ2-1; TRBD2 matches 9 bases. CDR3 length: 16 residues. Germline lookup yields CDR1 SGHRS and CDR2 YFSETQ. V was pared by 4 bases and J by 0 bases, with 5 bases of the junction left unmatched. In nucleotides, the CDR3 is TGCGCCAGCAGCCCGCAGACTAGCGGCTCCTACAATGAGCAGTTCTTC. As protein: CASSPQTSGSYNEQFF.

The chain has TRBV9 and TRBJ2-2; TRBD2 matches at 7 bases. Unmatched junction bases numbered 12, after V lost 4 bases and J lost 6 bases. Germline V gene lookup returns CDR1 SGDLS and CDR2 YYNGEE. The CDR3 extends over 16 amino acids. CDR3 nucleotides: TGTGCCAGCAGCCTCGGACTAGGCGTTGTTGCCGGGGAGCTGTTTTTT. It specifies CASSLGLGVVAGELFF.

CDR3 in DNA: TGTGCCAGTAGTATCTCCCGGGCTTCGGGCAGGGCCTATGGCTACACCTTC. Its translation is CASSISRASGRAYGYTF. The V call is TRBV19, the J call TRBJ1-2; a possible D gene is TRBD1 (5 bases). V lost 3 bases and J 4 bases, leaving 21 bases between the germline ends. In germline, CDR1 is LNHDA, CDR2 SQIVND (reference sequence). The CDR3 consists of 17 residues. Together with reference TRBV19 and TRBJ1-2, the CDR3 gives the full variable domain: DGGITQSPKYLFRKEGQNVTLSCEQNLNHDAMYWYRQDPGQGLRLIYYSQIVNDFQKGDIAEGYSVSREKKESFPLTVTSAQKNPTAFYLCASSISRASGRAYGYTFGSGTRLTVV.

The V gene is TRBV11-2, the J gene TRBJ1-1; D is uncertain. The germline V gene encodes CDR1 SGHAT and CDR2 FQNNGV. V shed 1 base and J shed 8 bases, with 14 bases lying between them. This CDR3 is built from 14 residues. For the CDR3, the DNA is TGTGCCAGCAGCTTAGTGTCCGGGAAGAGGGAAGCTTTCTTT. Protein product: CASSLVSGKREAFF.

J is TRBJ2-7 and V is TRBV6-5; 12 nucleotides align to TRBD2. From germline, CDR1 is MNHEY and CDR2 SVGAGI. This CDR3 contains 16 residues. V gave up 2 bases and J gave up 2 bases; unmatched junction bases: 4. The CDR3 nucleotides read TGTGCCAGCAGTTACCTTACTAGCGGGAGGCCCTACGAGCAGTACTTC. Its translation: CASSYLTSGRPYEQYF.

CDR3 nucleotide sequence: TGTGCCAGTAGTATAGGCAGGGGCCGCAATCAGCCCCAGCATTTT. Residues: CASSIGRGRNQPQHF. The chain carries TRBV19 and TRBJ1-5; D may be TRBD1 (6 bases). The V gene's germline CDR1 is LNHDA and CDR2 SQIVND (reference sequence). The V and J ends lost 1 base and 2 bases respectively, with 9 bases between them. The CDR3 extends over 15 amino acids.

V is TRBV5-3 and J is TRBJ2-7, with D maybe TRBD1 (6 bases). TRBV5-3 falls under the ORF class, with uncertain function. This CDR3 is built from 15 residues. V lost 4 bases to trimming and J lost 2 bases, with 16 bases between them. The DNA of the CDR3 is TGTGCCAGAAGCATGGACAGTCCCGGCCCCTACGAGCAGTACTTC. Translation: CARSMDSPGPYEQYF.

This chain connects TRBV11-3 to TRBJ2-2; TRBD1 aligns across 10 bases. This CDR3 has 18 residues. The V gene's germline CDR1 is SGHNT and CDR2 YENEEA. J gave up 2 bases and V 5 bases, and 11 bases lay outside the gene matches. CDR3 residues: CASSASGTGVINTGELFF. The CDR3 DNA follows: TGTGCCAGCAGCGCGTCCGGGACAGGGGTCATTAACACCGGGGAGCTGTTTTTT.

This clone appeared once. V gene TRBV19 combines with J gene TRBJ2-2; 7 positions match TRBD1. Per the germline V gene, CDR1 is LNHDA and CDR2 is SQIVND (reference sequence). CDR3 length: 13 residues. Trimming cost V 8 bases and J 7 bases; bases outside gene matches: 7. The DNA of the CDR3 is TGTGCCAGTGGTAGGGGGCGAATCGGGGAGCTGTTTTTT. Protein product: CASGRGRIGELFF.

V usage is TRBV6-5 and J usage is TRBJ2-1, with TRBD1 matching over 9 bases. Per the germline V gene, CDR1 is MNHEY and CDR2 is SVGAGI. The ends lost 11 bases at V and 7 bases at J; junction bases unmatched: 3. The length of the CDR3 is 11 residues. CDR3 nucleotide sequence: TGTGCCGGGACAGGGTTAAATGAGCAGTTCTTC. Residues: CAGTGLNEQFF.

The chain couples TRBV10-3 to TRBJ2-5; TRBD2 might be the D (6 bases). Per germline, CDR1 ENHRY and CDR2 SYGVKD. The CDR3 spans 15 residues. V was cut by 3 bases and J by 2 bases, with 13 bases left in between. The DNA of the CDR3 is TGTGCCATCAGTGATCCGGGCGGGGCACAAGAGACCCAGTACTTC. Its translation: CAISDPGGAQETQYF.